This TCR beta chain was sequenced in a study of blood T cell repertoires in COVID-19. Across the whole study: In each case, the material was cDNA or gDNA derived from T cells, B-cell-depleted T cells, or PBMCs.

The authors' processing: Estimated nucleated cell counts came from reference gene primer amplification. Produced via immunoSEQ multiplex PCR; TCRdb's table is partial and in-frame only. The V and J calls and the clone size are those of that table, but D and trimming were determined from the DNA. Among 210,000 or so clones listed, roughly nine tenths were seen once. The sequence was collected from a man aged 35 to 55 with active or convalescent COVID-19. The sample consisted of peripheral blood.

The DNA for the CDR3 is TGTGCCAGCAAACCGACAGGTTCCTACGAGCAGTACTTC. This codes for CASKPTGSYEQYF. The rearrangement uses TRBV28 and TRBJ2-7, with D perhaps TRBD1 (6 bases). Germline CDR1 is MDHEN and CDR2 is SYDVKM. There are 13 residues in the CDR3. V was pared by 7 bases and J by 1 base, with 11 bases between.